The 9 T cell receptor beta chains presented below share a single source sample, sequenced in a study of early T cells in non-severe SARS-CoV-2 infection. TCRdb ran MiXCR on the 5' RACE reads and lists one entry per CDR3 protein. The table has about 64,000 distinct CDR3 sequences, around 11% seen once. Sequenced material: whole blood, taken at baseline. These receptors all come from an adult who was a healthcare worker with PCR-confirmed SARS-CoV-2 infection or an uninfected control (not recorded which).

This clonotype has a count of ten or more. V is TRBV7-2 and J is TRBJ1-6, with 10 bases matching TRBD1. Trimming at V came to 5 bases and at J to 9 bases, leaving 4 bases not matched to a gene. The CDR3 sequence is 14 residues long. Germline V gene sequence: CDR1 SGHTA, CDR2 FQGNSA. CDR3 region: CASSRWDRGSPLHF. For the CDR3, the DNA is TGTGCCAGCAGCCGCTGGGACAGGGGTTCACCCCTCCACTTT.

The V call is TRBV20-1, the J call TRBJ2-3; D remains unclear. The V and J ends lost 2 bases and 4 bases respectively, with 7 bases between them. CDR3 length: 12 amino acids. From germline, CDR1 is DFQATT and CDR2 SNEGSKA (reference sequence). CDR3 in amino acids: CSARRRPDTQYF. CDR3 sequence (DNA): TGCAGTGCTAGAAGGCGTCCAGATACGCAGTATTTT.

The chain links TRBV29-1 to TRBJ1-1; no definite D call. This CDR3 has 13 residues. Germline CDR1 reads SQVTM; CDR2 reads ANQGSEA. V lost 6 bases and J lost 0, with 11 bases in between. CDR3 residues: CSVAKSVNTEAFF. CDR3 DNA: TGCAGCGTCGCGAAGTCTGTGAACACTGAAGCTTTCTTT.

The chain has TRBV30 and TRBJ2-1; D may be TRBD2 (7 bases). The CDR3 extends over 11 amino acids. CDR1 and CDR2 (germline): GTSNPN, SVGIG (reference sequence). Between the trimmed V and J ends, which lost 3 bases and 8 bases, there was a span of 8 bases. CDR3 loop: CAWSGGHEQFF. As DNA, the CDR3 is TGTGCCTGGAGCGGGGGGCATGAGCAGTTCTTC.

This clonotype was observed a handful of times. V usage is TRBV6-1 and J usage is TRBJ1-5; tentative D call: TRBD1 (5 bases). CDR3 length equals 16 residues. In germline, CDR1 is MNHNS, CDR2 SASEGT. Trimming took off 3 bases at V and 5 bases at J, with 17 bases between the two ends. CDR3 sequence reads: CASSESGWGSHQPQHF. The CDR3 DNA reads as TGTGCCAGCAGTGAGTCGGGTTGGGGCAGCCATCAGCCCCAGCATTTT.

This clonotype appeared a few times. The rearrangement joins TRBV29-1 to TRBJ1-1; the D gene is possibly TRBD1 (5 bases). The CDR3 sequence is 13 residues long. Per the germline V gene, CDR1 is SQVTM and CDR2 is ANQGSEA. CDR3 coding DNA: TGCCGCGACAGTCCTGCCCCGAACACTGAAGCTTTCTTT. It translates to CRDSPAPNTEAFF.

This clonotype was counted only a few times. CDR3 amino acids: CAIKWGVSPEPQYF. The CDR3 DNA follows: TGTGCCATCAAGTGGGGAGTCAGCCCCGAACCCCAGTACTTC. This chain uses TRBV10-3 with TRBJ2-5; D possibly corresponds to TRBD2 (5 bases). Germline V gives CDR1 ENHRY, CDR2 SYGVKD. Trimming removed 7 bases from V and 9 bases from J, with 21 bases in between. The CDR3 is 14 residues long.

CDR3 DNA sequence: TGTGCCAGCAGCTTCGGCACTGAAGCTTTCTTT. This codes for CASSFGTEAFF. This sequence joins TRBV11-2 and TRBJ1-1; D unresolved. V dropped 3 bases and J dropped 4 bases, with 3 bases sitting between them. CDR1 SGHAT and CDR2 FQNNGV come from the germline V gene. The CDR3 is 11 amino acids.

The gene calls are TRBV20-1 and TRBJ2-6; D may be TRBD1 (7 bases). The germline gives CDR1 DFQATT, CDR2 SNEGSKA (reference sequence). Trimming shortened V by 0 bases and J by 2 bases, and 11 bases separated the two germline ends. This CDR3 is built from 16 residues. CDR3 amino acids: CSAREQGRPGANVLTF. In DNA, the CDR3 is TGCAGTGCTAGAGAACAGGGGAGGCCTGGGGCCAACGTCCTGACTTTC.